Sequencing of this T cell receptor (beta chain) was carried out in a study of blood T cell repertoires in COVID-19. Those who participated ranged in age from about 18 to 89 years and resided in roughly 26 US areas. CDR3 size: 15 residues. J was trimmed by 2 bases and V by 7 bases; bases with no gene match: 6. CDR1 is LNHDA, CDR2 SQIVND, per germline (reference sequence). The table came from immunoSEQ multiplex PCR; TCRdb's copy has only in-frame clones and leaves some out. Altogether approximately 300,000 clones are present, about nine tenths being singletons, with the ten largest covering about 4%. The J gene is TRBJ2-3, the V gene TRBV19, with TRBD1 matching over 10 bases. This TCR was sampled from a young man who had recovered from COVID-19. Specimen: PBMCs or T cells enriched from blood (not recorded which). The DNA of the CDR3 is TGTGCCAGTACCGCCGGGACAGGGGTCACAGATACGCAGTATTTT. Translation gives CASTAGTGVTDTQYF. The whole variable domain, remainder taken from reference TRBV19 and TRBJ2-3, is DGGITQSPKYLFRKEGQNVTLSCEQNLNHDAMYWYRQDPGQGLRLIYYSQIVNDFQKGDIAEGYSVSREKKESFPLTVTSAQKNPTAFYLCASTAGTGVTDTQYFGPGTRLTVL.